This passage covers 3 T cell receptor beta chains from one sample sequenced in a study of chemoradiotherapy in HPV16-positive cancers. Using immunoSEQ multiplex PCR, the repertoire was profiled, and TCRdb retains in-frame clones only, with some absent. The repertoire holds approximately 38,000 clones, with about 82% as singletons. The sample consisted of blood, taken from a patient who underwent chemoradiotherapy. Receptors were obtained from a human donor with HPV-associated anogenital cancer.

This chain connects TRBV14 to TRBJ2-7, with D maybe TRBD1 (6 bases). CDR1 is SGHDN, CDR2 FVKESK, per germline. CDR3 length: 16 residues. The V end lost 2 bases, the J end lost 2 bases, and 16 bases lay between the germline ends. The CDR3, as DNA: TGTGCCAGCAGCCAAAACGCCGGGACACGGCCCTACGAGCAGTACTTC. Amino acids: CASSQNAGTRPYEQYF.

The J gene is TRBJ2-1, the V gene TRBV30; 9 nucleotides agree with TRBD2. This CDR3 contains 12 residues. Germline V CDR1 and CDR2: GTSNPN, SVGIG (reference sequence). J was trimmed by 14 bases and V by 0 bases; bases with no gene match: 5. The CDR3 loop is CAWSVSGLAKFF. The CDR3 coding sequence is TGTGCCTGGAGTGTATCCGGACTAGCGAAGTTCTTC.

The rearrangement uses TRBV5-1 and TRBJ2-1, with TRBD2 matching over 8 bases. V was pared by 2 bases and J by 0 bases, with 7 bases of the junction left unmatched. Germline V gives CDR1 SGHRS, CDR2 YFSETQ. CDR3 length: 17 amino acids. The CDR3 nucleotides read TGCGCCAGCAGCTTCGCCGGGGGGGGGAGCTCCTACAATGAGCAGTTCTTC. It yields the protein CASSFAGGGSSYNEQFF. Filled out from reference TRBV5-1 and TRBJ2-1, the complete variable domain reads KAGVTQTPRYLIKTRGQQVTLSCSPISGHRSVSWYQQTPGQGLQFLFEYFSETQRNKGNFPGRFSGRQFSNSRSEMNVSTLELGDSALYLCASSFAGGGSSYNEQFFGPGTRLTVL.